The T cell receptor (beta chain) described here comes from a study of blood T cell repertoires in COVID-19. V was clipped by 1 base and J by 7 bases, with 7 bases between them. Per the germline V gene, CDR1 is GTSNPN and CDR2 is SVGIG (reference sequence). The CDR3 runs 12 residues. Everyone who took part was 18 to 89 years old, and they came from about 23 US areas. Assignment of participants to cohorts was predicated upon participant-reported clinical history. Study processing details: Amplification from reference gene primers served as the basis for estimated nucleated cell counts. Repertoires were generated with immunoSEQ multiplex PCR, while TCRdb's copy carries only in-frame clones and drops some. That table is the source of V, J and clone size, and D and trimming were worked out from the DNA. The sample lists 110,000 to 150,000 clones, approximately 88% occurring once.

This receptor was identified in a man aged 40-55 years with acute COVID-19. The gene calls are TRBV30 and TRBJ1-4; D ambiguous. Sequencing used PBMCs or T cells enriched from blood (not recorded which). CDR3 coding DNA: TGTGCCTGGAGTGCTCGGGGTGAAAAACTGTTTTTT. It is translated as CAWSARGEKLFF.